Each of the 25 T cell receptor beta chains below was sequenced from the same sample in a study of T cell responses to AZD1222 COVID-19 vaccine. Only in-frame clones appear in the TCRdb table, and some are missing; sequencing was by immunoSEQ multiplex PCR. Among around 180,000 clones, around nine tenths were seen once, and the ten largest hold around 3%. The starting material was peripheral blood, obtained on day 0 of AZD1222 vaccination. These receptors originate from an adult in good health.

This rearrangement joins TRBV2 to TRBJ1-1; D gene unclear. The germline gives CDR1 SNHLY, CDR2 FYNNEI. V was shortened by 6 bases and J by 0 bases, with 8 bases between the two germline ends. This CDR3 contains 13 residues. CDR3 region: CASSEEVNTEAFF. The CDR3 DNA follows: TGTGCCAGCAGCGAGGAGGTGAACACTGAAGCTTTCTTT.

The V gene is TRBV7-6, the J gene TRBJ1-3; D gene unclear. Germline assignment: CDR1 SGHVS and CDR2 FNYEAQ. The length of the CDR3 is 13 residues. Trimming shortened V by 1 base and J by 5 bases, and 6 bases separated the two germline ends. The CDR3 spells CASSLGYRNTIYF. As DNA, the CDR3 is TGTGCCAGCAGCTTAGGATACCGAAACACCATATATTTT.

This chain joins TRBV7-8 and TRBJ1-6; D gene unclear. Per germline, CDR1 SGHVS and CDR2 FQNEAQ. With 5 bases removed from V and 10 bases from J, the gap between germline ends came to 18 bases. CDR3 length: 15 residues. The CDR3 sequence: CASSAAGGNESPLHF. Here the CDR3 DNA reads TGTGCCAGCAGCGCCGCAGGAGGGAACGAGTCACCCCTCCACTTT.

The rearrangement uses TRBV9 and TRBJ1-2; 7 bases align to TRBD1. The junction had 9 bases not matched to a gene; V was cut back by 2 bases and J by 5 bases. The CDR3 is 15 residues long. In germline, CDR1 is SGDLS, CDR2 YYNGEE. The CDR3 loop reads CASSVGTEVQYGYTF. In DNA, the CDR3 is TGTGCCAGCAGCGTCGGGACAGAGGTGCAATATGGCTACACCTTC.

Here the CDR3 reads CASSQDFGTINGYTF. The CDR3 nucleotides are TGCGCCAGCAGCCAAGATTTTGGAACGATTAATGGCTACACCTTC. The chain uses TRBV4-3 and TRBJ1-2, with unresolved D. CDR3 size: 15 residues. Trimming removed 0 bases at V and 6 bases at J, with 14 bases between. Germline lookup yields CDR1 LGHNA and CDR2 YSLEER.

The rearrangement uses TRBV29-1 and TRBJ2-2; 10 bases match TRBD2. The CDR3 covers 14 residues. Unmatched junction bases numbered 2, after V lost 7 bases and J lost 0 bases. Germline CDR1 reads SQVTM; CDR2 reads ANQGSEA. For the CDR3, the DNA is TGCAGCGCCGGACTAGCGGCGAACACCGGGGAGCTGTTTTTT. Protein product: CSAGLAANTGELFF.

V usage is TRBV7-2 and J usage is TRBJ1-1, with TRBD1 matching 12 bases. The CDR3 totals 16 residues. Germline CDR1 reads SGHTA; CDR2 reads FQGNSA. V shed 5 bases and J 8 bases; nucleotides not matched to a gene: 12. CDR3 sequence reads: CASSRPSGQGAPEAFF. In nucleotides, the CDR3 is TGTGCCAGCAGCAGACCGTCGGGACAGGGGGCACCCGAAGCTTTCTTT.

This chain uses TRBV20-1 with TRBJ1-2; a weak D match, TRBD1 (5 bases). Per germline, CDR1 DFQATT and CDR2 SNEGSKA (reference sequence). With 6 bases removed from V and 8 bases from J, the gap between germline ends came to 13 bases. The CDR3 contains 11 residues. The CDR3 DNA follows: TGCAGTGCACCCGGACCAGGGGGCTACACCTTC. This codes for CSAPGPGGYTF.

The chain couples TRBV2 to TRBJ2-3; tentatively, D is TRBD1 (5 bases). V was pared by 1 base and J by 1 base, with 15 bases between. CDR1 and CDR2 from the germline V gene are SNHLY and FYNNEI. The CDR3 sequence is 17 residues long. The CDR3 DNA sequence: TGTGCCAGCAGTGAAGGTTTATCAGGGTCGGGCACAGATACGCAGTATTTT. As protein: CASSEGLSGSGTDTQYF.

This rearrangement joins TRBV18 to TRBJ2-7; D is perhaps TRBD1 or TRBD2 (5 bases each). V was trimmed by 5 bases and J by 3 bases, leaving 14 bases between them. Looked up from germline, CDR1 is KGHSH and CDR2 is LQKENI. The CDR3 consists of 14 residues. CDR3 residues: CASSNSGDRYEQYF. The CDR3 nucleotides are TGTGCCAGCTCAAATTCTGGGGACCGCTACGAGCAGTACTTC. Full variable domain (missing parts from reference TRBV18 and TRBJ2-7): NAGVMQNPRHLVRRRGQEARLRCSPMKGHSHVYWYRQLPEEGLKFMVYLQKENIIDESGMPKERFSAEFPKEGPSILRIQQVVRGDSAAYFCASSNSGDRYEQYFGPGTRLTVT.

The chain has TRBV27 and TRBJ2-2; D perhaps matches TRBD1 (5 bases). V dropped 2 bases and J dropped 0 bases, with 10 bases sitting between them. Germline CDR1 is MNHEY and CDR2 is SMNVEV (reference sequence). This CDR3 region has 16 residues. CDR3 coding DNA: TGTGCCAGCAGTTTAGACAGCGTCGCGAACACCGGGGAGCTGTTTTTT. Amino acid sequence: CASSLDSVANTGELFF.

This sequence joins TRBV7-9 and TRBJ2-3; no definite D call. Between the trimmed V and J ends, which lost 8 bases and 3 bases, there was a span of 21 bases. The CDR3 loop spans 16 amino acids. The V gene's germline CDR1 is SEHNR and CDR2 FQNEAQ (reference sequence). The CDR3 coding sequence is TGTGCCAGCGGCTCGGCCTCGCTGGGGTTTACAGATACGCAGTATTTT. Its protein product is CASGSASLGFTDTQYF.

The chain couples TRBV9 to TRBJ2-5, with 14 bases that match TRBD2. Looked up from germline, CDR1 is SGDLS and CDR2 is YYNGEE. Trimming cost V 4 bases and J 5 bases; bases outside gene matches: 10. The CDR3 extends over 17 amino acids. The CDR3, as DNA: TGTGCCAGCAGCCCCAGGACTAGCGGGGGGCGAGCCGAGACCCAGTACTTC. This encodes CASSPRTSGGRAETQYF.

In nucleotides, the CDR3 is TGTGCCAGCAGTGGGGGGGAAAAACTGTTTTTT. It translates to CASSGGEKLFF. The rearrangement uses TRBV9 and TRBJ1-4; possibly TRBD1 for D (5 bases). The V and J ends lost 5 bases and 8 bases respectively, with 7 bases between them. Germline-derived CDR1 and CDR2 are SGDLS and YYNGEE. CDR3 length: 11 residues.

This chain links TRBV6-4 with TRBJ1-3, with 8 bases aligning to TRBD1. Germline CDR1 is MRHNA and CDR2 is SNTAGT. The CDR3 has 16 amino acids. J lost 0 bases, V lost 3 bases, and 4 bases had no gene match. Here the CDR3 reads CASSEPDRGSGNTIYF. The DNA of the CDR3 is TGTGCCAGCAGTGAGCCCGACAGGGGCTCTGGAAACACCATATATTTT.

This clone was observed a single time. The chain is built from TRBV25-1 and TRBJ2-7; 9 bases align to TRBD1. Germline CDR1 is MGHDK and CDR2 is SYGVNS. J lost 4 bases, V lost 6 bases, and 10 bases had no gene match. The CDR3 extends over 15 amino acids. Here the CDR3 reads CASSAPGQGRYEQYF. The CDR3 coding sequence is TGTGCCAGCAGCGCCCCAGGACAGGGGAGGTACGAGCAGTACTTC.

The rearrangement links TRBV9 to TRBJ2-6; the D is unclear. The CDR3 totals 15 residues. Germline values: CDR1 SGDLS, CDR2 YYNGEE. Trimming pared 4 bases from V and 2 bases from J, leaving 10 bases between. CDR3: CASSTPGAGANVLTF. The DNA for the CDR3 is TGTGCCAGCAGCACTCCGGGTGCTGGGGCCAACGTCCTGACTTTC.

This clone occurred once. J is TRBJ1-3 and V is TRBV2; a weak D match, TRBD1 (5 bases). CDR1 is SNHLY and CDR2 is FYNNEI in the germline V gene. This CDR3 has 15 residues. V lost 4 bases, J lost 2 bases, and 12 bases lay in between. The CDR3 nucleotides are TGTGCCAGCAGTGCCACGGACATCACTGGAAACACCATATATTTT. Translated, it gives CASSATDITGNTIYF.

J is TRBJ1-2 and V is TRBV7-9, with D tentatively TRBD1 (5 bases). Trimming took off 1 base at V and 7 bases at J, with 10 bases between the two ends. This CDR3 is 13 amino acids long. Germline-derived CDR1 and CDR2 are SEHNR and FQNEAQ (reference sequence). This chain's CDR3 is CASSLGGVVGYTF. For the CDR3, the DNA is TGTGCCAGCAGCTTAGGGGGGGTCGTTGGCTACACCTTC.

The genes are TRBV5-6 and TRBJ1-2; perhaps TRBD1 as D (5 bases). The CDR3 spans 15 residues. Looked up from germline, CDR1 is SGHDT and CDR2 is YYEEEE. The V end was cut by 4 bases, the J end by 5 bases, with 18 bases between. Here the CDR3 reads CASSAWQGATYGYTF. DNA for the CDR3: TGTGCCAGCAGCGCTTGGCAAGGGGCAACTTATGGCTACACCTTC.

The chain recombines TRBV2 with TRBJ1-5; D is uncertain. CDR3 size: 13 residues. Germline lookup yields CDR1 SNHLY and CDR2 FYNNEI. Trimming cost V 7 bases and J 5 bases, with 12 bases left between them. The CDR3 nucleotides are TGTGCCAGCATGGGCAGCCCGGATCAGCCCCAGCATTTT. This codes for CASMGSPDQPQHF.

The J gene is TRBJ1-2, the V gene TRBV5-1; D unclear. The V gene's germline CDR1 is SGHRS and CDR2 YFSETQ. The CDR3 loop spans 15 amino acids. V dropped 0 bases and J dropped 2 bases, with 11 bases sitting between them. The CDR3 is CASSLAPPSNYGYTF. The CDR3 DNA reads TGCGCCAGCAGCTTGGCCCCCCCATCCAACTATGGCTACACCTTC.

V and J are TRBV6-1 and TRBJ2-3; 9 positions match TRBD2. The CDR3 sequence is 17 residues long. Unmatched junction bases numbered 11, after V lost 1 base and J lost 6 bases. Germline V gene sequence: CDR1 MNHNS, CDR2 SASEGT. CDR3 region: CASSEEGLAPPWDTQYF. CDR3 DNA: TGTGCCAGCAGTGAAGAGGGACTAGCTCCCCCTTGGGATACGCAGTATTTT.

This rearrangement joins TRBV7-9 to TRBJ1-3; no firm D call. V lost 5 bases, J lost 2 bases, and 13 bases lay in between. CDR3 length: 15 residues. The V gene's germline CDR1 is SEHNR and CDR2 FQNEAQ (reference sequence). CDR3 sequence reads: CASSTGRGPGNTIYF. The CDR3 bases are TGTGCCAGCAGCACCGGACGAGGGCCTGGAAACACCATATATTTT. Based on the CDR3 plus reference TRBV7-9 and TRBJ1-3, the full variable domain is DTGVSQNPRHKITKRGQNVTFRCDPISEHNRLYWYRQTLGQGPEFLTYFQNEAQLEKSRLLSDRFSAERPKGSFSTLEIQRTEQGDSAMYLCASSTGRGPGNTIYFGEGSWLTVV.

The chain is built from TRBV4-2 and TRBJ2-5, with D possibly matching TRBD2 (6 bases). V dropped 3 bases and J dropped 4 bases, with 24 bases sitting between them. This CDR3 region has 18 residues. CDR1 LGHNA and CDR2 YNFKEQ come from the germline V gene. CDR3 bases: TGTGCCAGCAGCCATCCGGGAGATGGAGGAGTCCGTGGAGAGACCCAGTACTTC. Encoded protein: CASSHPGDGGVRGETQYF.